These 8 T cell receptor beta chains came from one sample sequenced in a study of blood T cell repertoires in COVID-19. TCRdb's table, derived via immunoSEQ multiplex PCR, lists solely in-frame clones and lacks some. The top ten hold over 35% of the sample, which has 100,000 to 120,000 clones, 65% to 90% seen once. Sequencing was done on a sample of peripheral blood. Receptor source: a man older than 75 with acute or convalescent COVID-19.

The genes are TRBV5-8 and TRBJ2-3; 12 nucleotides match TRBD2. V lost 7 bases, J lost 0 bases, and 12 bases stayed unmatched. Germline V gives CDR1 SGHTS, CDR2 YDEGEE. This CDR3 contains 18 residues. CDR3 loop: CASPAGLAGPTSTDTQYF. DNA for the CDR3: TGTGCCAGCCCCGCCGGACTAGCGGGACCGACTAGCACAGATACGCAGTATTTT. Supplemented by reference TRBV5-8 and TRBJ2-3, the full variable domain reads EAGVTQSPTHLIKTRGQQATLRCSPISGHTSVYWYQQALGLGLQFLLWYDEGEERNRGNFPPRFSGRQFPNYSSELNVNALELEDSALYLCASPAGLAGPTSTDTQYFGPGTRLTVL.

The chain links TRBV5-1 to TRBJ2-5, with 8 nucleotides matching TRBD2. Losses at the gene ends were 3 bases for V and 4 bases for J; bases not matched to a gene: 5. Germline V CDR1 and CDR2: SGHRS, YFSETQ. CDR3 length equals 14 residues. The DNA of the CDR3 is TGCGCCAGCAGCTCCGGACTAGCCATAGAGACCCAGTACTTC. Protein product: CASSSGLAIETQYF.

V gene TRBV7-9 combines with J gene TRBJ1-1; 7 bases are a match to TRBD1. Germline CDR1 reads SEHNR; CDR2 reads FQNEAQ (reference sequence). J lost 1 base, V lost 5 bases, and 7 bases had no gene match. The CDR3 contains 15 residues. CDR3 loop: CASSHAGTANTEAFF. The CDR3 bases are TGTGCCAGCAGCCACGCCGGGACAGCGAACACTGAAGCTTTCTTT.

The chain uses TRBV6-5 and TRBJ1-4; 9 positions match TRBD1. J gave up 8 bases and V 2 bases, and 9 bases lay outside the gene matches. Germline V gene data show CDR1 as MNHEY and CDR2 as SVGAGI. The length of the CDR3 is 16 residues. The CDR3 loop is CASSYNPGTGREKLFF. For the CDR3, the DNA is TGTGCCAGCAGTTACAACCCCGGGACAGGGCGGGAAAAACTGTTTTTT.

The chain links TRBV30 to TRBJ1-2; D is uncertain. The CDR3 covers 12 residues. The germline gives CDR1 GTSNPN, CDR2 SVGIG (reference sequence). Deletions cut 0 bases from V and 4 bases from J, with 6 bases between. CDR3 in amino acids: CAWSVFSYGYTF. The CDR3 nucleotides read TGTGCCTGGAGTGTGTTCAGCTATGGCTACACCTTC.

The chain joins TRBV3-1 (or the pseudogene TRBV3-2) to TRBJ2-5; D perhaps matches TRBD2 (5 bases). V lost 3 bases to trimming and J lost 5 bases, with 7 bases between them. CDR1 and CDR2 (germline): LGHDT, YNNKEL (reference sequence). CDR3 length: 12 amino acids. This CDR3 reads CASSHRGETQYF. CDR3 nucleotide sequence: TGTGCCAGCAGCCACCGCGGGGAGACCCAGTACTTC.

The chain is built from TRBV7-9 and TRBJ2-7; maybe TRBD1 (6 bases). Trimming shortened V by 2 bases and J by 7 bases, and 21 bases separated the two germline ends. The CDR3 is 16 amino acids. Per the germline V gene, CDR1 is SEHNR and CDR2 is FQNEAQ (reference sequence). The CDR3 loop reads CASSLSGTPRDIEQYF. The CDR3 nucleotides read TGTGCCAGCAGCTTATCCGGGACACCACGCGACATTGAGCAGTACTTC.

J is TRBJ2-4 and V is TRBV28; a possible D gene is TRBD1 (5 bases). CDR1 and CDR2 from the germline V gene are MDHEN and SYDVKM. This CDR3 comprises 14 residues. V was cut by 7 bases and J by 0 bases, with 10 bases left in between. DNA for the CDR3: TGTGCCAGCACCAAGACAGAAGCCAAAAACATTCAGTACTTC. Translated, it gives CASTKTEAKNIQYF.